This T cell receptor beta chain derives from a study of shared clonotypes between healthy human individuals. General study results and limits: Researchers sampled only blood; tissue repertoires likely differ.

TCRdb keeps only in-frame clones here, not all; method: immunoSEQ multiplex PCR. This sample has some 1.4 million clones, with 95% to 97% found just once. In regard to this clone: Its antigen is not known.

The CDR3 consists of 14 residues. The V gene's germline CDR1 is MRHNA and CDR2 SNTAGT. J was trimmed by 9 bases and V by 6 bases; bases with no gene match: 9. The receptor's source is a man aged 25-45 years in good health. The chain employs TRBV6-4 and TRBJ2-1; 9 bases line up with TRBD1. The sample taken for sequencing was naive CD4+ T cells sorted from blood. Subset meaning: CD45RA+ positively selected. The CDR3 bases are TGTGCCAGCAGGCAGGGACAGGGAAGCCTTGAGCAGTTCTTC. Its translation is CASRQGQGSLEQFF.